This TCR beta chain was observed in a study of T cell clones after liver transplantation. Study in general: In this trial, immunosuppression withdrawal was attempted within 2 years of liver transplant. Tolerant meant at least one year fully off immunosuppression without liver enzymes above twice normal. Broader study findings: Graft donor-reactive T cells may have migrated into the graft rather than being deleted.

Only a few counts were recorded for this clone. What it binds is unknown. Libraries were prepared by immunoSEQ multiplex PCR; TCRdb keeps only in-frame clonotypes and omits some of them. The sample lists 40,000 to 65,000 clones; less than 85% were seen once. Germline CDR1 and CDR2: SGDLS and YYNGEE. The CDR3 extends over 15 amino acids. Trimming cost V 3 bases and J 9 bases, with 20 bases left between them. Sample: CD4+ T cells from blood, taken before liver transplant. The receptor was isolated from a human donor who received a liver transplant. This chain joins TRBV9 and TRBJ2-3; D gene ambiguous. The CDR3 region has the DNA TGTGCCAGCAGCGCCGGGTTGCCCCCCCGAGGCACGCAGTATTTT. Translation: CASSAGLPPRGTQYF.